These T cell receptor beta chains were read from a single sample in a study of blood T cell repertoires in COVID-19. The method was immunoSEQ multiplex PCR; TCRdb's version includes in-frame clones alone and lacks a portion of them. Of roughly 69,000 clones in the sample, around 85% are singletons; the top ten hold approximately 10%. Sequences were obtained from peripheral blood. These receptors were taken from a woman in her forties or fifties with acute or convalescent COVID-19. Each CDR3 is given with its conserved first and last residue. Fields, in order: J gene, V gene, CDR3 protein.

J gene: TRBJ1-5
V gene: TRBV19
CDR3 protein: CASQETGNQPQHF

J gene: TRBJ2-1
V gene: TRBV4-1
CDR3 protein: CASSQHQGTGAYNEQFF

J gene: TRBJ1-1
V gene: TRBV27
CDR3 protein: CASSLVPMNTEAFF

J gene: TRBJ1-2
V gene: TRBV29-1
CDR3 protein: CSVEPTGTGDYGYTF

J gene: TRBJ2-7
V gene: TRBV5-1
CDR3 protein: CASSLDADSYEQYF

J gene: TRBJ1-5
V gene: TRBV7-8
CDR3 protein: CASSFGGGEGQPQHF

J gene: TRBJ2-7
V gene: TRBV12-3/TRBV12-4
CDR3 protein: CASSFGGRWEQYF

J gene: TRBJ2-7
V gene: TRBV5-1
CDR3 protein: CASSLATGYEQYF

J gene: TRBJ2-1
V gene: TRBV15
CDR3 protein: CATSSAPGLAGNNEQFF

J gene: TRBJ2-2
V gene: TRBV11-2
CDR3 protein: CASSLGQPGELFF

J gene: TRBJ1-2
V gene: TRBV6-2/TRBV6-3
CDR3 protein: CASSYFGTGAYGYTF

J gene: TRBJ2-1
V gene: TRBV19
CDR3 protein: CASRTSGSHQFF

J gene: TRBJ1-2
V gene: TRBV5-1
CDR3 protein: CASSLDRNYGYTF

J gene: TRBJ1-4
V gene: TRBV7-2
CDR3 protein: CASSTRGEGTELFF

J gene: TRBJ2-4
V gene: TRBV7-8
CDR3 protein: CASSFEGGRSKNIQYF

J gene: TRBJ2-3
V gene: TRBV27
CDR3 protein: CASSLSLLAVSTDTQYF

J gene: TRBJ1-3
V gene: TRBV2
CDR3 protein: CASTTGTGNTIYF

J gene: TRBJ2-5
V gene: TRBV5-1
CDR3 protein: CASSLRGGMGETQYF

J gene: TRBJ2-2
V gene: TRBV28
CDR3 protein: CASSLFSPPSRSELAVSGELFF

J gene: TRBJ2-1
V gene: TRBV7-2
CDR3 protein: CASSLALAGVFNEQFF

J gene: TRBJ2-1
V gene: TRBV6-2/TRBV6-3
CDR3 protein: CASSYSSGAAYNEQFF

J gene: TRBJ2-1
V gene: TRBV7-9
CDR3 protein: CASSLGRERYNEQFF

J gene: TRBJ1-3
V gene: TRBV19
CDR3 protein: CASSLIPGTTGNTIYF

J gene: TRBJ1-2
V gene: TRBV4-2
CDR3 protein: CASSQDNGDFYGYTF

J gene: TRBJ2-2
V gene: TRBV2
CDR3 protein: CASSTTSGGPNTGELFF

J gene: TRBJ2-7
V gene: TRBV18
CDR3 protein: CASSGGTSGSVYEQYF

J gene: TRBJ1-6
V gene: TRBV9
CDR3 protein: CASTDGPRRNSPLHF

J gene: TRBJ2-2
V gene: TRBV15
CDR3 protein: CATSRDTGQNTGELFF

J gene: TRBJ2-7
V gene: TRBV2
CDR3 protein: CASSAGTGSYEQYF

J gene: TRBJ1-6
V gene: TRBV27
CDR3 protein: CASSLFYRGGSPLHF

J gene: TRBJ2-1
V gene: TRBV7-8
CDR3 protein: CASSDRDREQFF

J gene: TRBJ2-3
V gene: TRBV5-1
CDR3 protein: CASSLGGTYTDTQYF

J gene: TRBJ1-1
V gene: TRBV7-9
CDR3 protein: CASSLTGQSEAFF

J gene: TRBJ1-6
V gene: TRBV12-3/TRBV12-4
CDR3 protein: CASSLNNNSPLHF

J gene: TRBJ1-4
V gene: TRBV11-2
CDR3 protein: CASSFPRGATNEKLFF

J gene: TRBJ1-5
V gene: TRBV2
CDR3 protein: CASSSGGNQPQHF

J gene: TRBJ1-2
V gene: TRBV5-4
CDR3 protein: CASNRDAGRDGYTF

J gene: TRBJ2-3
V gene: TRBV7-2
CDR3 protein: CASRTSGSTDTQYF

J gene: TRBJ2-2
V gene: TRBV7-9
CDR3 protein: CASSNGVTGELFF

J gene: TRBJ1-1
V gene: TRBV7-3
CDR3 protein: CASSPAGDQNTEAFF

J gene: TRBJ2-3
V gene: TRBV7-9
CDR3 protein: CASARGYSTDTQYF

J gene: TRBJ1-2
V gene: TRBV19
CDR3 protein: CASSLGGSNYGYTF

J gene: TRBJ2-2
V gene: TRBV7-2
CDR3 protein: CASSLGSSSFAGELFF

J gene: TRBJ1-1
V gene: TRBV6-5
CDR3 protein: CASTRVASNTEAFF

J gene: TRBJ1-2
V gene: TRBV23-1
CDR3 protein: CASSQSGQIYGYTF

J gene: TRBJ2-7
V gene: TRBV2
CDR3 protein: CASSGSLYEQYF

J gene: TRBJ1-2
V gene: TRBV4-1
CDR3 protein: CASSQVGQDYGYTF

J gene: TRBJ2-1
V gene: TRBV7-9
CDR3 protein: CASSDRVFANKDEQFF

J gene: TRBJ2-5
V gene: TRBV6-6
CDR3 protein: CASSYPGTGIQETQYF

J gene: TRBJ2-5
V gene: TRBV2
CDR3 protein: CASSGEGGTQYF

J gene: TRBJ1-4
V gene: TRBV4-3
CDR3 protein: CASSQDRGYREEKLFF

J gene: TRBJ2-2
V gene: TRBV5-1
CDR3 protein: CASSYQRQGGTGELFF

J gene: TRBJ2-3
V gene: TRBV24-1
CDR3 protein: CATSDLGTGRTGDTQYF

J gene: TRBJ2-5
V gene: TRBV7-2
CDR3 protein: CASSKGLQETQYF

J gene: TRBJ2-1
V gene: TRBV11-1
CDR3 protein: CASSSRLAVSYNEQFF

J gene: TRBJ2-2
V gene: TRBV30
CDR3 protein: CAWSVGRTSAGELFF